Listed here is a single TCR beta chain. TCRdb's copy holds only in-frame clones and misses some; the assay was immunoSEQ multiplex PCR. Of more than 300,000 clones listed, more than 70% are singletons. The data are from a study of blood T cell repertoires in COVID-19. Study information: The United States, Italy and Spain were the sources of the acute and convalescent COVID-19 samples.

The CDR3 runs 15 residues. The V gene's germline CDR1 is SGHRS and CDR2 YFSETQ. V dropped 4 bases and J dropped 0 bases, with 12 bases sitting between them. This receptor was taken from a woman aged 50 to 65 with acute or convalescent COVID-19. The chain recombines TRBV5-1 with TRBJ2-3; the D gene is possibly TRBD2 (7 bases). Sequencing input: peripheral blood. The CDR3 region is CASSRGGPSTDTQYF. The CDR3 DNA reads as TGCGCCAGCAGCCGCGGGGGCCCTAGCACAGATACGCAGTATTTT.